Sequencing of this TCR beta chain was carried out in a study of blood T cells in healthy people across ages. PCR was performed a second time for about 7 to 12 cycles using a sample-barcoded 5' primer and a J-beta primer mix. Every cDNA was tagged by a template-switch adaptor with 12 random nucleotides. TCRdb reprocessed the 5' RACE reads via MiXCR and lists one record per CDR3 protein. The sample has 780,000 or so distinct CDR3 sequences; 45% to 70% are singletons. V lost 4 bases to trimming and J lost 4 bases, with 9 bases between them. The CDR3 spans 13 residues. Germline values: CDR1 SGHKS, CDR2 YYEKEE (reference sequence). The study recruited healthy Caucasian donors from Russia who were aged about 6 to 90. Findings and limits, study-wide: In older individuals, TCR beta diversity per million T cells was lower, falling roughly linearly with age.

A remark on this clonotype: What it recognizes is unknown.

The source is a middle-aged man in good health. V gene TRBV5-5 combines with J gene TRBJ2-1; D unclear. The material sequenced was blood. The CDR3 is CASSLGAYNEQFF. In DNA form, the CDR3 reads TGTGCCAGCAGCCTAGGTGCTTACAATGAGCAGTTCTTC.